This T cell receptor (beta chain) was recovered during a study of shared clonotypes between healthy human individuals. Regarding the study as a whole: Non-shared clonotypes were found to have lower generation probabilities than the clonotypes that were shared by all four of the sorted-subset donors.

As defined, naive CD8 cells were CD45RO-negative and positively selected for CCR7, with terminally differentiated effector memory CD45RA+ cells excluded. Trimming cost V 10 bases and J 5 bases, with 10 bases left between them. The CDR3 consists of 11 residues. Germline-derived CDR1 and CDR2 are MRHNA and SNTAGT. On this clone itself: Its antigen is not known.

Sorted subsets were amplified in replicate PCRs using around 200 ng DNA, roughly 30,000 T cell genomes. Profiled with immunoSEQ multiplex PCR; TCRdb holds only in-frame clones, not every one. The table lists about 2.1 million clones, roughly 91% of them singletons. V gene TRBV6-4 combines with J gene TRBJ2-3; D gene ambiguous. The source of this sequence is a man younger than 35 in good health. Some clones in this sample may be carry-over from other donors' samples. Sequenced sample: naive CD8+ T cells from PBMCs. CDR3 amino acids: CATAAGDTQYF. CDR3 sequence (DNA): TGTGCCACCGCGGCTGGAGATACGCAGTATTTT.